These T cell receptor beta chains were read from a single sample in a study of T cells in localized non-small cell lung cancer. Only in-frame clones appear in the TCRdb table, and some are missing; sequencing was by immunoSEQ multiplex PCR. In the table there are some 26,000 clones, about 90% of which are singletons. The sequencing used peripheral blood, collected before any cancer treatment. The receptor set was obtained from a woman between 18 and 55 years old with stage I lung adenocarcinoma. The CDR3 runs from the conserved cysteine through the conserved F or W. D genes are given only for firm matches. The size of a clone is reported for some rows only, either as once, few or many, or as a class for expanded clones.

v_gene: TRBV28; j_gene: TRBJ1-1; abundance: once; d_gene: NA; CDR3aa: CASSLADSKEAFF
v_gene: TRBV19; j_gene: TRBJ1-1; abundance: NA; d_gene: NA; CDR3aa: CASRTGTGRNTEAFF
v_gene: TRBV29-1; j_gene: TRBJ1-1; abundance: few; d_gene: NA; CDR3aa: CSVEVQNTEAFF
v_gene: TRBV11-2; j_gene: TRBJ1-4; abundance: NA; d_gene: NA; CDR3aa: CASSLVGSSGEKLFF
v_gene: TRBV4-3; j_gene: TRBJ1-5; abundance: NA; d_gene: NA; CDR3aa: CASSQGANQPQHF
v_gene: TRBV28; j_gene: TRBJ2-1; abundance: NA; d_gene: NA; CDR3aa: CASSFYGGAAYNEQFF
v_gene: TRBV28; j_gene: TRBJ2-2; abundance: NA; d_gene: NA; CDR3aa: CASRENPNTGELFF
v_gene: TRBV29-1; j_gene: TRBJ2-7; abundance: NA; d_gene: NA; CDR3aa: CSVLKTGGRGSSYEQYF
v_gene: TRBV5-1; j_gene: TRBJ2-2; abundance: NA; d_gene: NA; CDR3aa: CASRFDTGELFF
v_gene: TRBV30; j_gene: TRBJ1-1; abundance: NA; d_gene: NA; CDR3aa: CAWSVSWQLLNTEAFF
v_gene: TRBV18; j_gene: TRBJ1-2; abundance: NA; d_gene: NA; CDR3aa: CASSPGVDRYGYTF
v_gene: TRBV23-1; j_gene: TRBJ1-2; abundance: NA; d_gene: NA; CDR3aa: CASNPGTRDSFYGYTF
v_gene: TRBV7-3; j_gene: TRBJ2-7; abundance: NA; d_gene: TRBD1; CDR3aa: CASSSLRDRGPYEQYF
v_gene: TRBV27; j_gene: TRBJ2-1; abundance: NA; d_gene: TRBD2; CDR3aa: CASSFWTSGNPGNEQFF